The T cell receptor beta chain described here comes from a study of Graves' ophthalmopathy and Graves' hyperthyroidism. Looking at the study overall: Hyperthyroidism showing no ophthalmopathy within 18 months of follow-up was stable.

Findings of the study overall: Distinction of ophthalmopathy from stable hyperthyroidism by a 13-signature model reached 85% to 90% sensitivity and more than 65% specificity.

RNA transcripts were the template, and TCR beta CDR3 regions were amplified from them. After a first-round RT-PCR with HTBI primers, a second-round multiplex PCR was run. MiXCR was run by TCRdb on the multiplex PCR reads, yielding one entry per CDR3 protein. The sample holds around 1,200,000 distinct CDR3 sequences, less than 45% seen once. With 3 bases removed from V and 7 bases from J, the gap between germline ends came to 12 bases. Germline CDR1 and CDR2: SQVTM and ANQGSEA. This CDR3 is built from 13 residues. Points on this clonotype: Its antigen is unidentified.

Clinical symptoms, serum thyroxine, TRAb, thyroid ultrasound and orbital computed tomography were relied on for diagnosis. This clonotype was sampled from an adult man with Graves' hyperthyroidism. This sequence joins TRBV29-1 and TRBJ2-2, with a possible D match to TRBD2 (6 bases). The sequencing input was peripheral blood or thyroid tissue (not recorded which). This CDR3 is CSVEEGAGGELFF. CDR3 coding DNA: TGCAGCGTTGAGGAGGGCGCCGGCGGGGAGCTGTTTTTT.